This entry features one TCR beta chain sequence. This sample is part of a study of OX40 agonist ivuxolimab in advanced cancers. The CDR3 loop spans 18 amino acids. With 4 bases clipped from V and 2 bases from J, the junction kept 13 bases outside the gene matches. CDR1 and CDR2 from the germline V gene are MDHEN and SYDVKM. Repertoires were generated with immunoSEQ multiplex PCR, while TCRdb's copy carries only in-frame clones and drops some. The table includes about 98,000 clones, 85% to 95% detected once. The sample in question was CD4+ or CD8+ T cells sorted from blood, obtained in a trial of the OX40 agonist ivuxolimab. This receptor was identified in an adult with an advanced solid tumor such as melanoma, head and neck, liver or kidney cancer. The rearrangement joins TRBV28 to TRBJ1-3; 8 nucleotides line up with TRBD1. This CDR3 reads CASSYRASTGEAGNTIYF. DNA for the CDR3: TGTGCCAGCAGTTATCGAGCTTCGACAGGGGAGGCTGGAAACACCATATATTTT.